A selection of T cell receptor beta chains follows, all from one sample in a study of regulatory T cells in long-lasting Graves disease. Via MiXCR, TCRdb re-called the multiplex PCR reads, giving one row per CDR3 protein. The sample records around 420,000 distinct CDR3 sequences, approximately 16% being singletons. These sequences were also reported in another study, on T cells in Graves' hyperthyroidism and ophthalmopathy.

Sequences were derived from peripheral blood mononuclear cells (PBMCs), sampled at new diagnosis, from a patient treated with antithyroid drugs. These receptors were obtained from a woman aged 40-49 years with Graves disease. CDR3s include the opening cysteine and the closing phenylalanine or tryptophan. D genes are given only for firm matches. Part of the rows lack a size; the others show once, few, many or a class for expanded clones.

D gene: TRBD1
V gene: TRBV29-1
J gene: TRBJ2-7
clone size: few
CDR3 protein: CSVSRDRVYEQYF
CDR3 DNA: TGCAGCGTTTCCCGGGACAGGGTTTACGAGCAGTACTTC

D gene: NA
V gene: TRBV11-3
J gene: TRBJ2-5
clone size: many
CDR3 protein: CASSLVQEGETQYF
CDR3 DNA: TGTGCCAGCAGCTTAGTTCAGGAGGGGGAGACCCAGTACTTC

D gene: TRBD2
V gene: TRBV12-5
J gene: TRBJ2-7
clone size: many
CDR3 protein: CASGLLRTSESSYEQYF
CDR3 DNA: TGTGCTAGTGGTTTGCTCCGGACTAGCGAGAGCTCCTACGAGCAGTACTTC

D gene: TRBD1
V gene: TRBV7-2
J gene: TRBJ2-7
clone size: many
CDR3 protein: CASSEDRLRSYEQYF
CDR3 DNA: TGTGCCAGCAGCGAGGACAGGCTCCGATCCTACGAGCAGTACTTC

D gene: NA
V gene: TRBV12-3/TRBV12-4
J gene: TRBJ1-5
clone size: NA
CDR3 protein: CASSYEDINQPQHF
CDR3 DNA: TGTGCCAGCAGTTATGAGGACATCAATCAGCCCCAGCATTTT

D gene: NA
V gene: TRBV12-3/TRBV12-4
J gene: TRBJ2-1
clone size: many
CDR3 protein: CASSLGLPEQFF
CDR3 DNA: TGTGCCAGCAGTTTAGGACTCCCTGAGCAGTTCTTC

D gene: NA
V gene: TRBV20-1
J gene: TRBJ2-7
clone size: few
CDR3 protein: CSAQGYRQYF
CDR3 DNA: TGCAGTGCCCAGGGGTATCGGCAGTACTTC

D gene: NA
V gene: TRBV28
J gene: TRBJ2-3
clone size: few
CDR3 protein: CASSLRGSSTDTQYF
CDR3 DNA: TGTGCCAGCAGCCTCCGGGGGTCTAGCACAGATACGCAGTATTTT

D gene: NA
V gene: TRBV6-1
J gene: TRBJ2-7
clone size: many
CDR3 protein: CASSDVTIIYEQYF
CDR3 DNA: TGTGCCAGCAGTGATGTGACTATAATCTACGAGCAGTACTTC

D gene: NA
V gene: TRBV29-1
J gene: TRBJ2-6
clone size: NA
CDR3 protein: CSVGGAGSGANVLTF
CDR3 DNA: TGCAGCGTTGGGGGGGCGGGGTCCGGGGCCAACGTCCTGACTTTC

D gene: NA
V gene: TRBV2
J gene: TRBJ2-2
clone size: many
CDR3 protein: CASRPGTSGELFF
CDR3 DNA: TGTGCCAGCAGGCCTGGGACTTCCGGGGAGCTGTTTTTT